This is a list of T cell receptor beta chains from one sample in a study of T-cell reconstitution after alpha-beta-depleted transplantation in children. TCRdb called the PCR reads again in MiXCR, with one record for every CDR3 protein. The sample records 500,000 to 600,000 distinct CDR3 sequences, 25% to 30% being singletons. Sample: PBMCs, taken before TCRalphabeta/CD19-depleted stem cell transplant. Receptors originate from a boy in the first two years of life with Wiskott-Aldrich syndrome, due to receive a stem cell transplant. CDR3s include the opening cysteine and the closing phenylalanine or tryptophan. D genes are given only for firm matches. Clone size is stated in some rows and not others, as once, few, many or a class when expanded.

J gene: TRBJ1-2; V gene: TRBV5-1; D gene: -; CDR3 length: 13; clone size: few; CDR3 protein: CASSFDGTYGYTF; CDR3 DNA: TGCGCCAGCAGCTTTGACGGAACCTATGGCTACACCTTC
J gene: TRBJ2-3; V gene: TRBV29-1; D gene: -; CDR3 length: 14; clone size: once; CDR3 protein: CSVVKGGRSDTQYF; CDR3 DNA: TGCAGCGTTGTTAAAGGGGGGCGGTCAGATACGCAGTATTTT
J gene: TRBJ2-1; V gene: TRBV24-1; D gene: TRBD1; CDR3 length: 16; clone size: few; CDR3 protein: CATSDLTRTGHSGQFF; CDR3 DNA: TGTGCCACCAGTGATTTGACCCGGACAGGCCATTCCGGGCAGTTCTTC
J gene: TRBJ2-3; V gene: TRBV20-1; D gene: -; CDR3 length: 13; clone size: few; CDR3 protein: CSARTNLVDTQYF; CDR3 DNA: TGCAGTGCTAGGACCAACTTGGTGGATACGCAGTATTTT
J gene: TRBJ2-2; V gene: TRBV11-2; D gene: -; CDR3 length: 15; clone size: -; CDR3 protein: CASSFNRGRAGELFF; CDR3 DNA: TGTGCCAGCAGCTTCAACCGGGGCCGCGCCGGGGAGCTGTTTTTT
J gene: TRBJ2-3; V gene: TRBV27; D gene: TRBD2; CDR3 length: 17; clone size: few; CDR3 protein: CASADVAGDSNTDTQYF; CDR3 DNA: TGTGCCAGCGCCGATGTAGCGGGAGATAGTAACACAGATACGCAGTATTTT
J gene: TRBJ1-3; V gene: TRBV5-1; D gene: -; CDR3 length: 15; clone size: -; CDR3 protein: CASSSDGSGGNTIYF; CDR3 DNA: TGCGCCAGCAGCTCAGACGGTAGTGGTGGAAACACCATATATTTT
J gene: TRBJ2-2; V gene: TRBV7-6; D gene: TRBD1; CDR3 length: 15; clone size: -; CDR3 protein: CASSLGTGNAGELFF; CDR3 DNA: TGTGCCAGCAGCCTAGGGACAGGGAACGCCGGGGAGCTGTTTTTT
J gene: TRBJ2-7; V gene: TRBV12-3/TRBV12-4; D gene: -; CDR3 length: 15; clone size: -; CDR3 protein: CASSLTTNFAGEQYF; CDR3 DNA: TGTGCCAGCAGTCTGACCACTAACTTCGCGGGCGAGCAGTACTTC
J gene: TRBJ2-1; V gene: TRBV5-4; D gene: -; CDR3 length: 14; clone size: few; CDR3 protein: CASSLKLPGNEQFF; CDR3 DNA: TGTGCCAGCAGCTTGAAACTCCCGGGTAATGAGCAGTTCTTC
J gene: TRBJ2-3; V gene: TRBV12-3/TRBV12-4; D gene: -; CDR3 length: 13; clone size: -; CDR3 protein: CASSYPDTDTQYF; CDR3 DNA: TGTGCCAGCAGCTACCCCGACACAGATACGCAGTATTTT
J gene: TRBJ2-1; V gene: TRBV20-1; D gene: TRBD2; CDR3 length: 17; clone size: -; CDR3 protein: CSARDPLLAGDYNEQFF; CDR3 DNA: TGCAGTGCTAGAGATCCCCTTCTAGCGGGTGATTACAATGAGCAGTTCTTC
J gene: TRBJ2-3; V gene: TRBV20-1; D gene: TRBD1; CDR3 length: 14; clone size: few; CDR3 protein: CSATGATSTDTQYF; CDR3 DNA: TGCAGTGCAACAGGGGCGACTAGCACAGATACGCAGTATTTT
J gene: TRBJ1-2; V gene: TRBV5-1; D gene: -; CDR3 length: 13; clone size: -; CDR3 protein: CASSLADSGGYTF; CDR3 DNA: TGCGCCAGCAGCTTGGCCGACAGTGGTGGCTACACCTTC
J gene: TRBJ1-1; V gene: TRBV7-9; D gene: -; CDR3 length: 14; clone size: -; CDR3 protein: CASSLASRNTEAFF; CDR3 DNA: TGTGCCAGCAGCTTAGCCTCCAGGAACACTGAAGCTTTCTTT
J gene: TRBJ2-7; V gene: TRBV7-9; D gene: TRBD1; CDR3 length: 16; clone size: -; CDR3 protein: CASSSTRTGGIYEQYF; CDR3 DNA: TGTGCCAGCAGCTCCACTCGGACAGGGGGTATCTACGAGCAGTACTTC
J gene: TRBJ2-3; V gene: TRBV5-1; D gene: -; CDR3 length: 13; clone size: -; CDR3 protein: CASSRNPTGTQYF; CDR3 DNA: TGCGCCAGCAGCCGAAACCCCACGGGGACGCAGTATTTT
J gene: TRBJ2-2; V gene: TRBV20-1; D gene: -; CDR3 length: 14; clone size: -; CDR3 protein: CSARPGKNTGELFF; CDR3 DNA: TGCAGTGCTAGACCAGGAAAGAACACCGGGGAGCTGTTTTTT
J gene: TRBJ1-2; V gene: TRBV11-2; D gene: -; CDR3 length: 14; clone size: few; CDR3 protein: CASSPPGRSYGYTF; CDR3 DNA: TGTGCCAGCAGCCCCCCGGGCCGGAGCTATGGCTACACCTTC
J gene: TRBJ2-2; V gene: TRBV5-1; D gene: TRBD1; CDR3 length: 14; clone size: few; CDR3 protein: CASTRTGESGELFF; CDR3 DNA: TGCGCCAGCACTCGGACAGGGGAGAGCGGGGAGCTGTTTTTT
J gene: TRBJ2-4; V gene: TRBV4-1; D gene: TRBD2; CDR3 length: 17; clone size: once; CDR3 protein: CASSQDQGLLAKNIQYF; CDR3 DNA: TGCGCCAGCAGCCAAGATCAGGGACTACTAGCCAAAAACATTCAGTACTTC
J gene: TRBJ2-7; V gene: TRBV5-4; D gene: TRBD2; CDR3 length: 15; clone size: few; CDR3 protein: CASSLSGTTSYEQYF; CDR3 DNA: TGTGCCAGCAGCTTGAGCGGGACTACCTCCTACGAGCAGTACTTC
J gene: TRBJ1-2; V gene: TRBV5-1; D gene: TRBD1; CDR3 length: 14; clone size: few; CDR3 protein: CASSSQDRVDGYTF; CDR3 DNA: TGCGCCAGCAGCTCCCAGGACAGGGTCGATGGCTACACCTTC
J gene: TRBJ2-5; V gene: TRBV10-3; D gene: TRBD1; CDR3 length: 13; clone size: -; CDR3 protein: CAIRNDRGETQYF; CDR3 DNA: TGTGCCATCAGGAATGACAGGGGAGAGACCCAGTACTTC
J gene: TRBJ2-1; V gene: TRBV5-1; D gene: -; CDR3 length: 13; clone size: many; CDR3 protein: CASSPTGSHEQFF; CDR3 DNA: TGCGCCAGCAGCCCGACCGGATCCCATGAGCAGTTCTTC
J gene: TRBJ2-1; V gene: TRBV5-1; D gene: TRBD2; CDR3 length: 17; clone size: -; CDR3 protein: CASSFNVGLAGSNEQFF; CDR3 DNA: TGCGCCAGCAGCTTCAACGTTGGACTAGCGGGAAGCAATGAGCAGTTCTTC
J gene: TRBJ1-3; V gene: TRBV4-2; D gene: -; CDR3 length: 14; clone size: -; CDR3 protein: CASSQEEGRNTIYF; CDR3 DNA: TGTGCCAGCAGCCAAGAAGAGGGAAGAAACACCATATATTTT
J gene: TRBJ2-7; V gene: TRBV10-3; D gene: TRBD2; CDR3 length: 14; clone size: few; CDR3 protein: CAISASGGLHEQYF; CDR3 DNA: TGTGCCATCAGTGCGTCGGGAGGCCTTCACGAGCAGTACTTC
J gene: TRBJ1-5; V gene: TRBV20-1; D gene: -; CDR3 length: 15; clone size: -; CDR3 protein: CSASPGFRNIQPQHF; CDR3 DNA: TGCAGTGCTAGTCCAGGTTTCAGAAATATTCAGCCCCAGCATTTT
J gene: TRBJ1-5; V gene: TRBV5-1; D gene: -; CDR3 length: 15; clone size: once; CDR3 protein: CASSQNGDRDQPQHF; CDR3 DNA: TGCGCCAGCAGCCAAAACGGAGACCGGGACCAGCCCCAGCATTTT
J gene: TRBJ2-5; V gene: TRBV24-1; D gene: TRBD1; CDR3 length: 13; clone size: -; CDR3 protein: CATSSTGEETQYF; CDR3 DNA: TGTGCCACCTCGTCGACAGGGGAAGAGACCCAGTACTTC
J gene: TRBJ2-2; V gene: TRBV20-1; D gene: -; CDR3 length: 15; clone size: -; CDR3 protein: CSASVSEANTGELFF; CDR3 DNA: TGCAGTGCTTCTGTCAGCGAGGCGAACACCGGGGAGCTGTTTTTT
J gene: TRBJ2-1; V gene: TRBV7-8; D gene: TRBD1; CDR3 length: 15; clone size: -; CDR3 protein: CASSPTGTAYNEQFF; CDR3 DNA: TGTGCCAGCAGCCCAACCGGGACAGCCTACAATGAGCAGTTCTTC
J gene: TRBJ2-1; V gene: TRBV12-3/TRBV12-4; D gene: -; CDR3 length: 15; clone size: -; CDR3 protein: CASSLSRNSYNEQFF; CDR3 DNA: TGTGCCAGCAGTTTATCCCGTAACTCCTACAATGAGCAGTTCTTC
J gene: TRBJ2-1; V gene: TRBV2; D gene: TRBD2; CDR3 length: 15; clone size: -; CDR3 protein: CASSQPAGVKNEQFF; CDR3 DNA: TGTGCCAGCAGCCAGCCAGCGGGGGTAAAGAATGAGCAGTTCTTC
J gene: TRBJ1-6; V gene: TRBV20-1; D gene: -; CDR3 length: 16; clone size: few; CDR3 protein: CSARLAVASYNSPLHF; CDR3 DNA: TGCAGTGCTAGATTGGCTGTGGCCTCCTATAATTCACCCCTCCACTTT
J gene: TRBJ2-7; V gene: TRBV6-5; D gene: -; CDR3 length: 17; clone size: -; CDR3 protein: CASSYSKLSGRSAEQYF; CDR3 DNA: TGTGCCAGCAGTTACTCAAAACTAAGCGGGCGCTCTGCCGAGCAGTACTTC
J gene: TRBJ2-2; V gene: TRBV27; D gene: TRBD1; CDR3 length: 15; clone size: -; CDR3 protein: CASSFFGQGAGELFF; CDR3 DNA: TGTGCCAGCAGTTTTTTCGGACAGGGGGCCGGGGAGCTGTTTTTT
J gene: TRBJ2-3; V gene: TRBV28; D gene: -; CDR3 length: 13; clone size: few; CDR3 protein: CASSFSGGHTQYF; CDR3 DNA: TGTGCCAGCAGTTTTTCCGGGGGGCACACGCAGTATTTT
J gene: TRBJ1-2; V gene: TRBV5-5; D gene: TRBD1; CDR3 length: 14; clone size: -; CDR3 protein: CASSYGQGEIGYTF; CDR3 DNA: TGTGCCAGCAGTTACGGACAGGGCGAAATTGGCTACACCTTC
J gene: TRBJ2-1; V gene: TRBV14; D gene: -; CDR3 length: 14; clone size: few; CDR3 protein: CASSQKDYYNEQFF; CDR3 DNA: TGTGCCAGCAGCCAAAAGGACTACTACAATGAGCAGTTCTTC
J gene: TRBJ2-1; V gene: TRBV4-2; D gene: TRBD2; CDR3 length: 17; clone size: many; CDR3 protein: CASSQGLAGSSYNEQFF; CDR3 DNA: TGTGCCAGCAGCCAAGGACTAGCGGGGAGCTCCTACAATGAGCAGTTCTTC
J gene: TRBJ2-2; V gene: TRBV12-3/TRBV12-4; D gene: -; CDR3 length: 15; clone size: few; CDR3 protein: CASSLVRPLRRTLFF; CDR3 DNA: TGTGCCAGCAGTTTAGTGCGGCCCCTGCGAAGGACGCTGTTTTTT
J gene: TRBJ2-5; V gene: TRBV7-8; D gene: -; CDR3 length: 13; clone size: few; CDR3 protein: CASIPGGGETQYF; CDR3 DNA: TGTGCCAGCATCCCCGGGGGCGGCGAGACCCAGTACTTC
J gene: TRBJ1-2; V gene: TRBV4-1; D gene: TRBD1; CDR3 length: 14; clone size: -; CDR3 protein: CASSQLGTDHGYTF; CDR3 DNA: TGCGCCAGCAGCCAACTCGGGACAGACCATGGCTACACCTTC
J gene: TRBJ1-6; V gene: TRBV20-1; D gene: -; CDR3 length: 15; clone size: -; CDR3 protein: CSARAGEAYNSPLHF; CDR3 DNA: TGCAGTGCTAGAGCGGGGGAGGCGTATAATTCACCCCTCCACTTT
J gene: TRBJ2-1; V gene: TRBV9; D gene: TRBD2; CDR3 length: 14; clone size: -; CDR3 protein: CASSSRLADNEQFF; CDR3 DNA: TGTGCCAGCAGCTCAAGACTAGCAGACAATGAGCAGTTCTTC
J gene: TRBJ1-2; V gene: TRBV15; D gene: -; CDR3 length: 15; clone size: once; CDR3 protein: CATSPIPNRDYGYTF; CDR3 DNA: TGTGCCACCAGCCCCATACCCAACAGGGACTATGGCTACACCTTC
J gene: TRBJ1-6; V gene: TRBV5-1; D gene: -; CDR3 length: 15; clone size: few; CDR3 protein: CASSLGVYGDSPLHF; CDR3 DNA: TGCGCCAGCAGCTTGGGCGTATATGGAGACTCACCCCTCCACTTT